A single sample is the source of the 3 T cell receptor beta chains below, sequenced in a study of OX40 agonist ivuxolimab in advanced cancers. Repertoires were generated with immunoSEQ multiplex PCR, while TCRdb's copy carries only in-frame clones and drops some. The sample carries 55,000 to 70,000 clones, roughly 83% recorded once. The input for sequencing was CD4+ or CD8+ T cells sorted from blood, taken in a trial of the OX40 agonist ivuxolimab. These receptors all come from an adult with an advanced solid tumor such as melanoma, head and neck, liver or kidney cancer.

The V and J genes are TRBV28 and TRBJ2-1; tentative D call: TRBD2 (7 bases). This CDR3 is built from 15 residues. Trimming took off 7 bases at V and 3 bases at J, with 16 bases between the two ends. Germline V CDR1 and CDR2: MDHEN, SYDVKM. The CDR3 DNA reads TGTGCCAGCACCATAGGGGGGGGGAACTACAATGAGCAGTTCTTC. Its translation: CASTIGGGNYNEQFF. Combining the CDR3 with reference TRBV28 and TRBJ2-1 gives the whole variable domain DVKVTQSSRYLVKRTGEKVFLECVQDMDHENMFWYRQDPGLGLRLIYFSYDVKMKEKGDIPEGYSVSREKKERFSLILESASTNQTSMYLCASTIGGGNYNEQFFGPGTRLTVL.

This clone was detected a few times. The J gene is TRBJ1-2, the V gene TRBV18; tentative D call: TRBD1 (5 bases). Trimming stripped 2 bases from V and 1 base from J, with 11 bases between. The CDR3 has 15 residues. Germline CDR1 KGHSH, CDR2 LQKENI. CDR3 loop: CASSPTAGINYGYTF. The CDR3 nucleotides read TGTGCCAGCTCACCAACGGCAGGGATTAACTATGGCTACACCTTC.

The V call is TRBV28, the J call TRBJ1-2, with D tentatively TRBD1 (6 bases). CDR3 length: 12 amino acids. Germline-derived CDR1 and CDR2 are MDHEN and SYDVKM. The V end lost 8 bases, the J end lost 6 bases, and 13 bases lay between the germline ends. CDR3 nucleotides: TGTGCCAGCGGGAGGGGGGGTAATGGCTACACCTTC. Residues: CASGRGGNGYTF.